This TCR beta chain was sequenced during a study of T-cell memory formation after mild COVID-19. Details on this clonotype: The junction differs from germline at one of its ends, possibly a read error.

MiXCR, run by TCRdb on the 5' RACE reads, gives a single entry per CDR3 protein. The sample holds 250,000 to 300,000 distinct CDR3 sequences, about 15% seen once. The CDR3 has 13 residues. Germline CDR1 SQVTM, CDR2 ANQGSEA. The sample was PBMCs or a T cell subset sorted from them (not recorded which). J is TRBJ2-7 and V is TRBV29-1; D perhaps matches TRBD2 (5 bases). The TCR originated in a young man who had mild COVID-19 (a few samples of this study predate the infection). Cell type and time point are not known. DNA of the CDR3: TGCAGCGTCGAAGCGGATCGATCGGGTGAGCAGTACTTC. This translates into CSVEADRSGEQYF.